This TCR beta chain was profiled in a study of blood T cell repertoires in COVID-19. CDR3 size: 15 residues. From germline, CDR1 is SGHRS and CDR2 YFSETQ. The V and J ends lost 1 base and 1 base, in that order; junction bases with no gene match: 3. Cohorts were based on clinical histories the participants reported. The recovered donors of Cohort 3 showed two negative PCRs, clearance, or symptom resolution. This clone has a handful of counts. Under the authors' procedure: Scientists estimated how many nucleated cells there were by amplifying reference gene primers. The protocol was immunoSEQ multiplex PCR, while the TCRdb copy is restricted to in-frame clones and leaves out a portion. Clonal size and the V and J genes are those of that table, whereas D and trimming came from the DNA. The table shows some 160,000 clones, with about four fifths occurring only once.

This sequence originates from a woman in her sixties who had recovered from COVID-19. This rearrangement joins TRBV5-1 to TRBJ2-3; 7 bases fit TRBD2. Specimen: PBMCs or T cells enriched from blood (not recorded which). DNA for the CDR3: TGCGCCAGCAGCTTGCTAGCGGCTGGCACAGATACGCAGTATTTT. Amino acid sequence: CASSLLAAGTDTQYF.